This entry lists 10 T cell receptor beta chains sequenced from one sample in a study of cytomegalovirus exposure and HLA in healthy donors. The PCR employed 60 Vbeta primers together with 13 Jbeta primers. Generated by immunoSEQ multiplex PCR, the TCRdb table keeps only in-frame clones and is missing some. The repertoire consists of 100,000 to 150,000 clones, with 81% occurring once and the leading ten covering about 0.7%. The sequencing sample was made of PBMCs. Receptors originate from a man between 18 and 29 years old in good health and CMV-seronegative.

The genes are TRBV13 and TRBJ2-2; 9 positions agree with TRBD2. CDR3 length: 16 amino acids. Germline assignment: CDR1 PRHDT and CDR2 FYEKMQ (reference sequence). Losses at the gene ends were 5 bases for V and 8 bases for J; bases not matched to a gene: 12. CDR3 protein: CASSRPSGAPPGELFF. As DNA, the CDR3 is TGTGCCAGCAGCAGACCTAGCGGGGCCCCACCGGGGGAGCTGTTTTTT.

The chain has TRBV10-2 and TRBJ1-1, with D hard to call. Trimming pared 4 bases from V and 1 base from J, leaving 7 bases between. CDR3 size: 13 residues. The germline gives CDR1 WSHSY, CDR2 SAAADI. The DNA of the CDR3 is TGCGCCAGCAGTGTACGGGGGAACACTGAAGCTTTCTTT. It yields the protein CASSVRGNTEAFF.

This rearrangement joins TRBV10-3 to TRBJ1-1; D possibly corresponds to TRBD1 (5 bases). V was pared by 0 bases and J by 0 bases, with 5 bases between. CDR3 length: 14 amino acids. Germline-derived CDR1 and CDR2 are ENHRY and SYGVKD. In DNA, the CDR3 is TGTGCCATCAGTGAGTCAGGGGTGAACACTGAAGCTTTCTTT. Translating gives CAISESGVNTEAFF.

The V gene is TRBV15, the J gene TRBJ2-1; 9 bases are shared with TRBD2. Germline V lookup: CDR1 LNHNV, CDR2 YYDKDF (reference sequence). The CDR3 is made up of 19 amino acids. The junction had 13 bases not matched to a gene; V was cut back by 0 bases and J by 4 bases. CDR3 protein: CATSRDQKTSGFIYNEQFF. In DNA form, the CDR3 reads TGTGCCACCAGCAGAGATCAGAAGACTAGCGGATTTATTTACAATGAGCAGTTCTTC.

The chain is built from TRBV29-1 and TRBJ1-5; a weak D match, TRBD1 (6 bases). V lost 4 bases to trimming and J lost 4 bases, with 11 bases between them. The germline V gene has CDR1 SQVTM and CDR2 ANQGSEA. The CDR3 runs 13 residues. The CDR3 sequence: CSVAGGGNQPQHF. CDR3 nucleotide sequence: TGCAGCGTTGCGGGAGGGGGAAATCAGCCCCAGCATTTT.

The chain combines TRBV5-1 with TRBJ2-5, with TRBD2 identical over 7 bases. J gave up 4 bases and V 7 bases, and 10 bases lay outside the gene matches. This CDR3 comprises 14 residues. Germline assignment: CDR1 SGHRS and CDR2 YFSETQ. The CDR3 region has the DNA TGCGCCAGCGGGCCGGGGGGAGAGGGAGAGACCCAGTACTTC. Translated: CASGPGGEGETQYF.

The table lists this clone with a few counts. This chain joins TRBV30 and TRBJ1-1; no definite D call. CDR3 size: 11 residues. Germline CDR1 is GTSNPN and CDR2 is SVGIG (reference sequence). Trimming took 0 bases from V and 11 from J, leaving 10 bases between them. CDR3 in amino acids: CAWSVSSWAFF. The DNA of the CDR3 is TGTGCCTGGAGTGTATCCAGTTGGGCTTTCTTT. Drawing the rest from reference TRBV30 and TRBJ1-1, the complete variable domain is SQTIHQWPATLVQPVGSPLSLECTVEGTSNPNLYWYRQAAGRGLQLLFYSVGIGQISSEVPQNLSASRPQDRQFILSSKKLLLSDSGFYLCAWSVSSWAFFGQGTRLTVV.

V gene TRBV7-8 combines with J gene TRBJ1-1, with D uncertain. Germline-derived CDR1 and CDR2 are SGHVS and FQNEAQ. V shed 1 base and J shed 1 base, with 7 bases lying between them. The CDR3 extends over 14 amino acids. This CDR3 reads CASSLDRPNTEAFF. In nucleotides, the CDR3 is TGTGCCAGCAGCTTAGACAGACCGAACACTGAAGCTTTCTTT.

V is TRBV19 and J is TRBJ1-1; a weak D match, TRBD1 (6 bases). The germline gives CDR1 LNHDA, CDR2 SQIVND (reference sequence). Between the trimmed V and J ends, which lost 4 bases and 0 bases, there was a span of 6 bases. The CDR3 has 13 residues. CDR3 region: CASSNRVNTEAFF. CDR3 nucleotide sequence: TGTGCCAGTAGTAACAGGGTGAACACTGAAGCTTTCTTT.

The chain is built from TRBV7-8 and TRBJ2-5; 9 bases line up with TRBD1. CDR3 length: 17 amino acids. The V gene's germline CDR1 is SGHVS and CDR2 FQNEAQ. J was trimmed by 4 bases and V by 1 base; bases with no gene match: 10. CDR3 amino acids: CASSLVSLRQGGETQYF. DNA for the CDR3: TGTGCCAGCAGCTTAGTAAGCCTTCGACAGGGGGGAGAGACCCAGTACTTC.